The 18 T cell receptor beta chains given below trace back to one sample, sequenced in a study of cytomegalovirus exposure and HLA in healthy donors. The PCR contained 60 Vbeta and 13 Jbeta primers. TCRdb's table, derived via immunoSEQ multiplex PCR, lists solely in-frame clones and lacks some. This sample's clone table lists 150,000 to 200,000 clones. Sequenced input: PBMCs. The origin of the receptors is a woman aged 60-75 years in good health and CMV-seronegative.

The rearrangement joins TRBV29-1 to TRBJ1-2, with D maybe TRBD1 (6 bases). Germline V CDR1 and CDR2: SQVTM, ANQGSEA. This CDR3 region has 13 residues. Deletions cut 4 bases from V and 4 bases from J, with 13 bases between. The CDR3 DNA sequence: TGCAGCGTTGTAGCAGGGGTGGGCTATGGCTACACCTTC. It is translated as CSVVAGVGYGYTF.

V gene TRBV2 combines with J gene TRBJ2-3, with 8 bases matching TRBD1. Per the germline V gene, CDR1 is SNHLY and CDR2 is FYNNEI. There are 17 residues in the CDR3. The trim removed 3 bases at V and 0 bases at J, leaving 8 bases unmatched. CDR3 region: CASSDIGTGGSTDTQYF. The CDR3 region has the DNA TGTGCCAGCAGTGACATCGGGACAGGAGGTAGCACAGATACGCAGTATTTT.

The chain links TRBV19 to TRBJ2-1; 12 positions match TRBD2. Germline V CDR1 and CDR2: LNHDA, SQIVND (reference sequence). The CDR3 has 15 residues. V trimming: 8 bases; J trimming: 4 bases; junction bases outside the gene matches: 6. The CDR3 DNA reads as TGTGCCAGTGCGACTAGCGGGAGTTCGTACAATGAGCAGTTCTTC. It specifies CASATSGSSYNEQFF.

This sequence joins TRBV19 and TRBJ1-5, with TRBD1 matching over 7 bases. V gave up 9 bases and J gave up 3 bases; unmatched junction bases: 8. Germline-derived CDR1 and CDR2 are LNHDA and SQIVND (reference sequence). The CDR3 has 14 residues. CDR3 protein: CASRGTVSNQPQHF. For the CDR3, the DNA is TGTGCCAGCCGCGGGACAGTCTCCAATCAGCCCCAGCATTTT.

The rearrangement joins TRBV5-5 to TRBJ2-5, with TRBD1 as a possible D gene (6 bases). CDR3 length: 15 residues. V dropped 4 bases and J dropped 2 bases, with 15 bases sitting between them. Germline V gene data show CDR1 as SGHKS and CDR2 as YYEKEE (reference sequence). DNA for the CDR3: TGTGCCAGCAGCCCCGTCGGTCAGGGGCAAGAGACCCAGTACTTC. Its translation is CASSPVGQGQETQYF.

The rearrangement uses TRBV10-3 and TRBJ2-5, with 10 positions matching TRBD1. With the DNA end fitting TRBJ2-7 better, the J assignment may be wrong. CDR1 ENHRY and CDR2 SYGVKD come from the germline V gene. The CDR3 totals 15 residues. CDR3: CAISEPGQGIYEQYF. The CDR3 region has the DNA TGTGCCATCAGTGAGCCGGGACAGGGGATCTACGAGCAGTACTTC.

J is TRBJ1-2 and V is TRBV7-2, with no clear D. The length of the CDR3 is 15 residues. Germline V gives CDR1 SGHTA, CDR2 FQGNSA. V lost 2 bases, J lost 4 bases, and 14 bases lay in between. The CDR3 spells CASSLRPGMGYGYTF. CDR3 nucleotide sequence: TGTGCCAGCAGCTTAAGGCCGGGGATGGGCTATGGCTACACCTTC.

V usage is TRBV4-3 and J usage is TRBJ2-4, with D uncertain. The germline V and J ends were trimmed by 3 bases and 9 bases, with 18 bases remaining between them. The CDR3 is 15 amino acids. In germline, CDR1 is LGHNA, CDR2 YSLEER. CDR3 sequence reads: CASSQRHQSPTIQYF. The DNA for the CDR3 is TGCGCCAGCAGCCAGCGACACCAATCTCCGACCATTCAGTACTTC.

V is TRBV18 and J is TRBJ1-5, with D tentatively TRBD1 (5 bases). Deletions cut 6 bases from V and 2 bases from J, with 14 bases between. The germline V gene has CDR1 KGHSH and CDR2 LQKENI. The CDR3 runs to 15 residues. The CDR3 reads CASSIIGGGNQPQHF. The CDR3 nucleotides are TGTGCCAGCTCCATTATCGGGGGAGGCAATCAGCCCCAGCATTTT.

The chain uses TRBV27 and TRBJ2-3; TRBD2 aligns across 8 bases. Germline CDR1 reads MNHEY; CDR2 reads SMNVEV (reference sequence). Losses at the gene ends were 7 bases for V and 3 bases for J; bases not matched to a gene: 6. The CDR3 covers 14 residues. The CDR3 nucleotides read TGTGCCAGCATGGGGACTAGTAGGACAGATACGCAGTATTTT. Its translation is CASMGTSRTDTQYF.

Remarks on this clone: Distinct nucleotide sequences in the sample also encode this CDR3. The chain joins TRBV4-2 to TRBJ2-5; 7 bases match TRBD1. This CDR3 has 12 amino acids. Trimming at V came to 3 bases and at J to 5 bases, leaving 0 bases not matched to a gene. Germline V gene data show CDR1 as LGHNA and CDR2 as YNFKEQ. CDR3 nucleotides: TGTGCCAGCAGCCAGACAGGGGAGACCCAGTACTTC. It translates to CASSQTGETQYF.

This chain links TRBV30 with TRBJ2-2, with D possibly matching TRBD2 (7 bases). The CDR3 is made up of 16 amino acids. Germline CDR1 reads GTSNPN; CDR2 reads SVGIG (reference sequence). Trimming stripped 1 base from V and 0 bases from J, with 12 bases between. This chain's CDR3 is CAWSGGGTTNTGELFF. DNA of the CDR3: TGTGCCTGGAGTGGAGGGGGGACTACGAACACCGGGGAGCTGTTTTTT. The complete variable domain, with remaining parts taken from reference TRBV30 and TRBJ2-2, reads SQTIHQWPATLVQPVGSPLSLECTVEGTSNPNLYWYRQAAGRGLQLLFYSVGIGQISSEVPQNLSASRPQDRQFILSSKKLLLSDSGFYLCAWSGGGTTNTGELFFGEGSRLTVL.

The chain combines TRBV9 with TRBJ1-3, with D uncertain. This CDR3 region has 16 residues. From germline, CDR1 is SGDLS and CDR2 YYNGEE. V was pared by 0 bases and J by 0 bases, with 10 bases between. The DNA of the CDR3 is TGTGCCAGCAGCGTAGCCCCAGGAACCTCTGGAAACACCATATATTTT. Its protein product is CASSVAPGTSGNTIYF.

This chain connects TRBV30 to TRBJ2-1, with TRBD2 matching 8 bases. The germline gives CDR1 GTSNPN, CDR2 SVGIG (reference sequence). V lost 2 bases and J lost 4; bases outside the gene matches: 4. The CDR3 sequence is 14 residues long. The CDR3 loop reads CAWSRLAIYNEQFF. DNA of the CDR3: TGTGCCTGGAGTAGACTAGCGATTTACAATGAGCAGTTCTTC.

The CDR3 DNA is TGTGCCAGCAGCACTCCGGGACTAGCGGGGCTCACAGATACGCAGTATTTT. Its protein product is CASSTPGLAGLTDTQYF. This rearrangement joins TRBV7-9 to TRBJ2-3, with TRBD2 matching 13 bases. CDR1 is SEHNR and CDR2 is FQNEAQ in the germline V gene (reference sequence). V gave up 5 bases and J gave up 2 bases; unmatched junction bases: 7. This CDR3 is 17 amino acids long.

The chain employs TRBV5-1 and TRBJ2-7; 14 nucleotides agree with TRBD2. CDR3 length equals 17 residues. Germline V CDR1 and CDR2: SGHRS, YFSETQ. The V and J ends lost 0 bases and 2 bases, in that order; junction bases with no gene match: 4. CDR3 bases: TGCGCCAGCAGCTTGGGGACTAGCGGGAGGACCCCCTACGAGCAGTACTTC. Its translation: CASSLGTSGRTPYEQYF.

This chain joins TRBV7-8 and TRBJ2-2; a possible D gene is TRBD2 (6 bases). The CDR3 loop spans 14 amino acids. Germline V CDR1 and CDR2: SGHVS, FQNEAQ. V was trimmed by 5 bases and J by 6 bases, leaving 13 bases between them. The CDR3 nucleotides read TGTGCCAGCAGCGCTCGAGGAGGGCCCGGGGAGCTGTTTTTT. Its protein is CASSARGGPGELFF.

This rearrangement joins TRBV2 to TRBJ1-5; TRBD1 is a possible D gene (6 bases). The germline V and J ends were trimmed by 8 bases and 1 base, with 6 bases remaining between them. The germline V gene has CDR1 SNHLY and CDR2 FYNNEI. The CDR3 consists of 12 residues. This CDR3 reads CASGTSNQPQHF. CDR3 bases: TGTGCCAGCGGGACAAGCAATCAGCCCCAGCATTTT.